This T cell receptor (beta chain) was recovered during a study of T cell responses to AZD1222 COVID-19 vaccine. The trim removed 5 bases at V and 2 bases at J, leaving 15 bases unmatched. CDR3 length: 18 amino acids. Per the germline V gene, CDR1 is MDHEN and CDR2 is SYDVKM. The repertoire was sequenced with immunoSEQ multiplex PCR; TCRdb's copy has only in-frame clones and lacks some. The sample has roughly 200,000 clones, 85% to 90% seen once; the top ten hold approximately 7.7%. The V gene is TRBV28, the J gene TRBJ1-5; 7 bases are a match to TRBD1. Here the sequenced sample was peripheral blood, taken on day 0 of AZD1222 vaccination. The sequence derives from an adult in good health. CDR3 nucleotide sequence: TGTGCCAGCAGTCCCCTCCGAGAGGGAGGGGGCGGCAATCAGCCCCAGCATTTT. It translates to CASSPLREGGGGNQPQHF.